The sequence of this T cell receptor (beta chain) was determined in a study of blood T cell repertoires in COVID-19. The assay was immunoSEQ multiplex PCR, and TCRdb's table has in-frame clones only and misses some. The data contain about 400,000 clones, approximately 87% of them singletons. The germline V and J ends were trimmed by 3 bases and 1 base, with 13 bases remaining between them. CDR1 is MNHEY and CDR2 is SMNVEV in the germline V gene (reference sequence). The CDR3 runs 15 residues. Cohort allocation depended upon clinical history that participants reported. This TCR was recovered from a man aged 40-49 years in a cohort exposed to, infected with or recovered from COVID-19 (not recorded which). Material: PBMCs or T cells enriched from blood (not recorded which). The chain uses TRBV27 and TRBJ2-7; D is perhaps TRBD2 (5 bases). The CDR3 reads CASSFKRRGSYEQYF. In DNA form, the CDR3 reads TGTGCCAGCAGTTTTAAGCGGAGAGGATCCTACGAGCAGTACTTC.